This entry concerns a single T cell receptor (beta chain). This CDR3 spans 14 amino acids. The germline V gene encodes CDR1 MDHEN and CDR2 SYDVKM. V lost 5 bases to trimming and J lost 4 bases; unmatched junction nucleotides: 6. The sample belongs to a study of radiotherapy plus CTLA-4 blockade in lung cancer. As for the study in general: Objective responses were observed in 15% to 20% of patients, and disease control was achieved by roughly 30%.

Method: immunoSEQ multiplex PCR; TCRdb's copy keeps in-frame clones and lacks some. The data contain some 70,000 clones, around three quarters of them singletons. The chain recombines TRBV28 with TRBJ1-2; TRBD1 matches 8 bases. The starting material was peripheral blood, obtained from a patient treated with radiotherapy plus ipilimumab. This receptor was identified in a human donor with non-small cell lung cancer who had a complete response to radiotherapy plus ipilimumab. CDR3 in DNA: TGTGCCAGCAGTAGACAGACAGGGGTCTATGGCTACACCTTC. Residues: CASSRQTGVYGYTF.